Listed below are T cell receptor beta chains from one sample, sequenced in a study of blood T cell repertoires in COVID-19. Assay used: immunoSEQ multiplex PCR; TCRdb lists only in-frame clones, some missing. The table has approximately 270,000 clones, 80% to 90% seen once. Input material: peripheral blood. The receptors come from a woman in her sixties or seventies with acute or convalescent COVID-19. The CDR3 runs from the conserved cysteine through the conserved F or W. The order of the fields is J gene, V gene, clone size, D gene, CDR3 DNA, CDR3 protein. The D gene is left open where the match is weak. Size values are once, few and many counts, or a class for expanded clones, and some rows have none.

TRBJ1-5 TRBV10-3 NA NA TGTGCCATCAGAGACAGCACGAGCAATCAGCCCCAGCATTTT CAIRDSTSNQPQHF
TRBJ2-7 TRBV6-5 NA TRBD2 TGTGCCAGCAGTTATGGGGGTAGCGGGGCCTCCTACGAGCAGTACTTC CASSYGGSGASYEQYF
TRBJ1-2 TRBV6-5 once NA TGTGCCACCTCAAAAGGAGGAGGGAACTATGGCTACACCTTC CATSKGGGNYGYTF
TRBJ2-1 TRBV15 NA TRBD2 TGTGCCACCAGCCAAGAGGGACTAGCGGGGGGGCAGGGTGAGCAGTTCTTC CATSQEGLAGGQGEQFF
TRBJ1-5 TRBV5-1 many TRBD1 TGCGCCAGCAGCCCGACAGGGAATAGCAATCAGCCCCAGCATTTT CASSPTGNSNQPQHF
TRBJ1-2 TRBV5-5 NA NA TGTGCCAGCAGTCGGGGAGGGGACTATGGCTACACCTTC CASSRGGDYGYTF
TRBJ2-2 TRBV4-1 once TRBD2 TGCGCCAGCAGCCACCCTAGCGGCACCGGGGAGCTGTTTTTT CASSHPSGTGELFF
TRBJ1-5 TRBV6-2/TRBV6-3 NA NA TGTGCCAGCAGTTACGGGCAACGCAATCAGCCCCAGCATTTT CASSYGQRNQPQHF
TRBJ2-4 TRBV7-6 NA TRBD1 TGTGCCAGCAGCCCGACAGGGGGGGTAGCCAAAAACATTCAGTACTTC CASSPTGGVAKNIQYF
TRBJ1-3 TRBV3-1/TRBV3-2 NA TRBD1 TGTGCCAGCAGGAGCTCCGGGACAGGGAATGGAAACACCATATATTTT CASRSSGTGNGNTIYF
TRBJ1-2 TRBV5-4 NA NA TGTGCCAGCAGTGGGGGGTCAGGGATGGTATCTGATCTGGGCTACACCTTC CASSGGSGMVSDLGYTF
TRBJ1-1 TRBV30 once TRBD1 TGTGCCTGGAGTAGAGGCAGGGGGGCTGAAGCTTTCTTT CAWSRGRGAEAFF
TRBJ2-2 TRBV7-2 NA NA TGTGCCAGCAGCCCTATAGGGGGTACCACCACCGGGGAGCTGTTTTTT CASSPIGGTTTGELFF
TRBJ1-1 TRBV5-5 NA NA TGTGCCAGCAGCTTGGCAGGGGACACTGAAGCTTTCTTT CASSLAGDTEAFF
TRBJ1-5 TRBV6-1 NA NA TGTGCCAGCAGTGAAGACAGCCTAAACGTCCTCTTGAATCAGCCCCAGCATTTT CASSEDSLNVLLNQPQHF
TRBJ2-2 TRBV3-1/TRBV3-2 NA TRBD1 TGTGCCAGCAGCTTCCGGACAGGGTCGAACACCGGGGAGCTGTTTTTT CASSFRTGSNTGELFF
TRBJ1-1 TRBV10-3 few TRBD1 TGTGCCATCAGTTCAACAGGGGACACTGAAGCTTTCTTT CAISSTGDTEAFF
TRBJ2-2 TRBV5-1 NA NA TGCGCCAGCAGCTTGGTGGTGGAGGCCGGGGAGCTGTTTTTT CASSLVVEAGELFF
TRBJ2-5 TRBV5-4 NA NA TGTGCCAGCAGCTTGAAGCGACGGGGAGAGACCCAGTACTTC CASSLKRRGETQYF
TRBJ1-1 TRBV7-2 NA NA TGTGCCAGCAGCCGCAGGGTCCTCATGAACACTGAAGCTTTCTTT CASSRRVLMNTEAFF
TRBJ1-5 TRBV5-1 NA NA TGCGCCAGCAGCCCGGGTGGCACTAATCAGCCCCAGCATTTT CASSPGGTNQPQHF
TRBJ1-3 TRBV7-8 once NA TGTGCCAGCAGCTTAGCGCAGGGGCCTGGAAACACCATATATTTT CASSLAQGPGNTIYF
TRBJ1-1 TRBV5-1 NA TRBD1 TGCGCCAGCAGCTCCGGGACAGGGGAAGCTTTCTTT CASSSGTGEAFF
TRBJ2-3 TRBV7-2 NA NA TGTGCCAGCAGCTTTGGGGGGGGCCGGACAGATACGCAGTATTTT CASSFGGGRTDTQYF
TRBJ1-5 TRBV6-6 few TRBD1 TGTGCCAGCAGGGAGACAGGGGATGGGCATCAGCCCCAGCATTTT CASRETGDGHQPQHF
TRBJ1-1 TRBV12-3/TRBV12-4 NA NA TGTGCCAGCAGTTTGGATGGGCAAGGGAGAGCTTTCTTT CASSLDGQGRAFF
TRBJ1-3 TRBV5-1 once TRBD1 TGCGCCAGCAGCCCACAGGGGGCCGGAAACGCCATATATTTT CASSPQGAGNAIYF
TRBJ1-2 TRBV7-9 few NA TGTGCCAGCAGCCTTAGCAGGGATGGCTACACCTTC CASSLSRDGYTF
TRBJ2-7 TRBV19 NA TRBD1 TGTGCCAGTAGTATAGGGACAGGGCGATACGAGCAGTACTTC CASSIGTGRYEQYF
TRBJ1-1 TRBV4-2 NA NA TGTGCCAGCAGCCAAGGACAGACGAACACTGAAGCTTTCTTT CASSQGQTNTEAFF
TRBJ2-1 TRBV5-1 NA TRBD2 TGCGCCAGCAGCTTTAAATCTAGCGGTAACAATGAGCAGTTCTTC CASSFKSSGNNEQFF
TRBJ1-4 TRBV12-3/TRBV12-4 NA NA TGTGCCAGTGGAGGGCGGCGTGAAAAACTGTTTTTT CASGGRREKLFF
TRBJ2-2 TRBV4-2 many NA TGTGCCAGCAGCCAGAGGGGGGGCCAGGGCACCGGGGAGCTGTTTTTT CASSQRGGQGTGELFF